A single sample is the source of the 28 T cell receptor beta chains below, sequenced in a study of T cells in Graves' hyperthyroidism and ophthalmopathy. It was RNA transcripts that yielded the amplified TCR beta CDR3 regions. Primed by the HTBI set, a first-round RT-PCR was run on the TCR CDR3. One entry per CDR3 protein results from TCRdb running MiXCR on the multiplex PCR reads. The sample includes 400,000 to 550,000 distinct CDR3 sequences, approximately 25% of them seen just once. The sample comprised blood. Every receptor here comes from a woman in her twenties or thirties with Graves' ophthalmopathy.

This clonotype is a singleton in its sample. The chain has TRBV12-3 or TRBV12-4 and TRBJ1-2; no clear D. The CDR3 extends over 14 amino acids. The V end was cut by 7 bases, the J end by 11 bases, with 23 bases between. This CDR3 reads CASMIRIDESGYTF. As DNA, the CDR3 is TGTGCCAGCATGATACGGATAGACGAGAGTGGTTACACCTTC.

This sequence joins TRBV30 and TRBJ2-7; TRBD2 might be the D (5 bases). V was trimmed by 3 bases and J by 4 bases, leaving 13 bases between them. Germline-derived CDR1 and CDR2 are GTSNPN and SVGIG (reference sequence). The CDR3 totals 13 residues. CDR3 sequence: CAWRGFGEYEQYF. CDR3 nucleotide sequence: TGTGCCTGGAGAGGATTCGGGGAATACGAGCAGTACTTC.

This clonotype was seen many times. The chain has TRBV6-2 or TRBV6-3 and TRBJ2-2; 9 bases agree with TRBD1. Germline-derived CDR1 and CDR2 are MNHEY and SVGEGT. The CDR3 loop spans 15 amino acids. After removal of 10 bases from V and 5 bases from J, the junction contained 11 bases not matched to a gene. The chain's CDR3 is CATNKGQGETGELFF. CDR3 nucleotide sequence: TGTGCCACCAATAAGGGACAGGGAGAGACCGGGGAGCTGTTTTTT.

This clonotype was seen a few times. The chain couples TRBV28 to TRBJ1-2, with D tentatively TRBD1 (6 bases). The CDR3 is 15 residues long. V lost 4 bases to trimming and J lost 4 bases, with 16 bases between them. Germline V lookup: CDR1 MDHEN, CDR2 SYDVKM. CDR3 amino acids: CASSSPTGGIYGYTF. As DNA, the CDR3 is TGTGCCAGCAGTTCCCCGACAGGAGGGATCTATGGCTACACCTTC.

As for this clonotype: A much larger clone lies one base from this, so it may be a read error. The genes are TRBV2 and TRBJ2-2, with D possibly being TRBD2 (5 bases). Germline loops: CDR1 SNHLY, CDR2 FYNNEI. This CDR3 contains 16 residues. The CDR3 bases are TGTGCCAGCAGTGAAATCGGTCAGATGAACACCGGGGAGCAGTTTTTT. Amino acid sequence: CASSEIGQMNTGEQFF.

This clonotype has a count of ten or more. V usage is TRBV29-1 and J usage is TRBJ1-2; D might be TRBD1 (6 bases). Germline CDR1 SQVTM, CDR2 ANQGSEA. V lost 7 bases to trimming and J lost 2 bases, with 17 bases between them. The CDR3 sequence is 14 residues long. Here the CDR3 DNA reads TGCAGCGGAGACGGGGGCTCGGGGAACTATGGCTACACCTTC. Protein: CSGDGGSGNYGYTF.

This clonotype turned up a few times. V gene TRBV13 combines with J gene TRBJ2-5; possible D gene TRBD2, 6 bases. V was clipped by 6 bases and J by 3 bases, with 20 bases between them. This CDR3 region has 16 residues. The germline gives CDR1 PRHDT, CDR2 FYEKMQ (reference sequence). The CDR3 bases are TGTGCCAGCAGTCCCAAGGAGGGACCCTTAAAAGAGACCCAGTACTTC. It encodes CASSPKEGPLKETQYF.

This clonotype turned up a few times. This chain uses TRBV6-4 with TRBJ1-2; D uncertain. The CDR3 loop spans 17 amino acids. Germline V CDR1 and CDR2: MRHNA, SNTAGT. V was clipped by 6 bases and J by 0 bases, with 20 bases between them. Written as DNA, the CDR3 is TGTGCCAGCAGGACTTGGGCCTTTCCAAGAGCTAACTATGGCTACACCTTC. This gives the protein CASRTWAFPRANYGYTF.

This clonotype has a count of ten or more. The chain carries TRBV6-1 and TRBJ1-2, with TRBD1 matching over 7 bases. Unmatched junction bases numbered 6, after V lost 6 bases and J lost 5 bases. Germline assignment: CDR1 MNHNS and CDR2 SASEGT. There are 13 residues in the CDR3. CDR3 nucleotide sequence: TGTGCCAGCAGACAGGGGTACGGGTATGGCTACACCTTC. This gives the protein CASRQGYGYGYTF.

This clonotype has at least ten counts. The chain uses TRBV19 and TRBJ1-5; possibly TRBD1 for D (5 bases). This CDR3 has 14 residues. Trimming took 7 bases from V and 4 from J, leaving 14 bases between them. Looked up from germline, CDR1 is LNHDA and CDR2 is SQIVND (reference sequence). As DNA, the CDR3 is TGTGCCAGTATGGGGGGACTCGCGAATCAGCCCCAGCATTTT. Its protein is CASMGGLANQPQHF.

The chain employs TRBV10-2 and TRBJ1-1, with D perhaps TRBD1 (5 bases). V was shortened by 2 bases and J by 7 bases, with 17 bases between the two germline ends. The CDR3 sequence is 15 residues long. In germline, CDR1 is WSHSY, CDR2 SAAADI. In DNA, the CDR3 is TGCGCCAGCAGTGAGAGGGCAACACTTGGGGGTGAAGCTTTCTTT. The encoded protein is CASSERATLGGEAFF.

The chain recombines TRBV15 with TRBJ2-2; D not certain. The V and J ends lost 3 bases and 6 bases respectively, with 5 bases between them. The CDR3 runs to 12 residues. Germline CDR1 LNHNV, CDR2 YYDKDF (reference sequence). The CDR3 reads CATSRRSGELFF. The CDR3 DNA follows: TGTGCCACCAGCAGGCGTTCCGGGGAGCTGTTTTTT.

The chain is built from TRBV12-3 or TRBV12-4 and TRBJ2-7, with TRBD1 identical over 8 bases. V lost 5 bases, J lost 4 bases, and 10 bases stayed unmatched. CDR3 size: 15 residues. The CDR3: CASSPRQGRAYEQYF. CDR3 DNA sequence: TGTGCCAGCAGTCCTCGACAGGGGCGGGCGTACGAGCAGTACTTC.

This clonotype was observed many times. V is TRBV2 and J is TRBJ1-2; D ambiguous. Germline CDR1 SNHLY, CDR2 FYNNEI. The V end lost 4 bases, the J end lost 5 bases, and 14 bases lay between the germline ends. The CDR3 length is 14 residues. The CDR3 region has the DNA TGTGCCAGCAGTGGAGATCCACCGACTTATGGCTACACCTTC. As protein: CASSGDPPTYGYTF.

This clonotype has ten or more counts. The CDR3 protein is CASSPRAGNTEAFF. The CDR3 nucleotides read TGTGCCAGCTCACCACGGGCTGGGAACACTGAAGCTTTCTTT. This chain connects TRBV18 to TRBJ1-1; D gene unclear. V lost 1 base, J lost 1 base, and 7 bases lay in between. Per the germline V gene, CDR1 is KGHSH and CDR2 is LQKENI. The CDR3 has 14 residues.

The CDR3 nucleotides read TGTGCCAGCAGCTTAACCGGGACAGGGATGGAGACCCAGTACTTC. Translation: CASSLTGTGMETQYF. The chain uses TRBV11-3 and TRBJ2-5; TRBD1 matches at 9 bases. The junction had 6 bases not matched to a gene; V was cut back by 2 bases and J by 5 bases. Germline values: CDR1 SGHNT, CDR2 YENEEA. This CDR3 is built from 15 residues.

The chain has TRBV4-1 and TRBJ2-7; no reliable D call. Trimming removed 2 bases from V and 2 bases from J, with 10 bases in between. Germline CDR1 MGHRA, CDR2 YSYEKL. The CDR3 is 14 residues long. CDR3 residues: CASSQIRGTYEQYF. CDR3 nucleotide sequence: TGCGCCAGCAGCCAAATACGCGGAACCTACGAGCAGTACTTC.

The CDR3 nucleotides are TGTGCCAGCAGCTCGACAGGGGTGTCCGGGAGTAACTATGGCTACACCTTC. This encodes CASSSTGVSGSNYGYTF. This sequence joins TRBV11-2 and TRBJ1-2; TRBD1 aligns across 8 bases. The ends lost 4 bases at V and 1 base at J; junction bases unmatched: 11. CDR1 SGHAT and CDR2 FQNNGV come from the germline V gene. The CDR3 runs 17 residues.

This chain joins TRBV19 and TRBJ1-2, with D possibly TRBD1 on 5 matching bases. From germline, CDR1 is LNHDA and CDR2 SQIVND (reference sequence). The CDR3 runs 14 residues. V dropped 3 bases and J dropped 8 bases, with 16 bases sitting between them. In nucleotides, the CDR3 is TGTGCCAGTAGTATCCCCCCCGGGACGGGAGGCTACACCTTC. Amino acids: CASSIPPGTGGYTF.

This clonotype has a handful of counts. The V and J genes are TRBV11-2 and TRBJ1-5; D might be TRBD1 (5 bases). Germline V CDR1 and CDR2: SGHAT, FQNNGV. CDR3 length: 16 residues. The V gene lost 5 bases and the J gene lost 0 bases, with 14 bases spanning the gap. The CDR3 nucleotides read TGTGCCAGCAGCCCCCCCGGGCAGGGTAGCAATCAGCCCCAGCATTTT. Translation: CASSPPGQGSNQPQHF.

A note on this clonotype: A junction end diverges from the germline sequence, so it may reflect a read error. V is TRBV5-1 and J is TRBJ1-2; D call uncertain. Germline V gene sequence: CDR1 SGHRS, CDR2 YFSETQ. The length of the CDR3 is 15 residues. The CDR3 here is CASSPSAPDLYGYSF. CDR3 in DNA: TGCGCCAGCAGCCCGTCCGCGCCTGACTTGTATGGCTACAGCTTC.

The gene calls are TRBV29-1 and TRBJ1-1; tentative D call: TRBD1 (5 bases). Trimming stripped 4 bases from V and 3 bases from J, with 12 bases between. This CDR3 contains 13 residues. CDR1 is SQVTM and CDR2 is ANQGSEA in the germline V gene. For the CDR3, the DNA is TGCAGCGTTGGACAGAGAAGATACACTGAAGCTTTCTTT. This gives the protein CSVGQRRYTEAFF.

This clonotype was observed a few times. The rearrangement uses TRBV6-5 and TRBJ1-6; 11 nucleotides align to TRBD1. The CDR3 is 15 amino acids. V dropped 2 bases and J dropped 9; count of bases not matched to a gene: 3. Germline V gene data show CDR1 as MNHEY and CDR2 as SVGAGI. In DNA, the CDR3 is TGTGCCAGCAGTTACGGGGACAGGGGGGGTTCACCCCTCCACTTT. Encoded protein: CASSYGDRGGSPLHF.

Many counts were recorded for this clonotype. This chain joins TRBV4-2 and TRBJ2-5, with D unclear. Trimming shortened V by 10 bases and J by 6 bases, and 12 bases separated the two germline ends. Germline V gives CDR1 LGHNA, CDR2 YNFKEQ. The CDR3 is 11 residues long. CDR3 bases: TGTGCCACGTTTCATCCAAAGACCCAGTACTTC. This encodes CATFHPKTQYF.

This clonotype was seen at least ten times. J is TRBJ2-5 and V is TRBV29-1; no reliable D call. The CDR3 length is 12 residues. V was trimmed by 1 base and J by 5 bases, leaving 8 bases between them. From germline, CDR1 is SQVTM and CDR2 ANQGSEA. CDR3 protein: CSVEVTAETQYF. The CDR3 DNA follows: TGCAGCGTTGAAGTCACAGCGGAGACCCAGTACTTC. Supplemented by reference TRBV29-1 and TRBJ2-5, the full variable domain reads SAVISQKPSRDICQRGTSLTIQCQVDSQVTMMFWYRQQPGQSLTLIATANQGSEATYESGFVIDKFPISRPNLTFSTLTVSNMSPEDSSIYLCSVEVTAETQYFGPGTRLLVL.

There are many counts of this clonotype. This chain uses TRBV28 with TRBJ1-2; weak D call: TRBD1 (5 bases). Trimming shortened V by 6 bases and J by 2 bases, and 13 bases separated the two germline ends. Germline V CDR1 and CDR2: MDHEN, SYDVKM. This CDR3 is 14 amino acids long. The CDR3 region has the DNA TGTGCCAGCAGGGGGGTGGGTGGGAACTATGGCTACACCTTC. Translating it yields CASRGVGGNYGYTF.

This clonotype was seen many times. The chain links TRBV25-1 to TRBJ1-1; D gene ambiguous. The CDR3 extends over 14 amino acids. The V end lost 6 bases, the J end lost 3 bases, and 14 bases lay between the germline ends. Per the germline V gene, CDR1 is MGHDK and CDR2 is SYGVNS. The CDR3 DNA reads TGTGCCAGCAGGGGTTCTGACGGGGACACTGAAGCTTTCTTT. Residues: CASRGSDGDTEAFF.

This chain uses TRBV20-1 with TRBJ2-7; 9 nucleotides line up with TRBD2. CDR1 DFQATT and CDR2 SNEGSKA come from the germline V gene (reference sequence). The CDR3 has 14 residues. The junction had 8 bases not matched to a gene; V was cut back by 6 bases and J by 2 bases. The CDR3 coding sequence is TGCAGTGCCCCTAGCGGGATCAACCCCTACGAGCAGTACTTC. Protein product: CSAPSGINPYEQYF.